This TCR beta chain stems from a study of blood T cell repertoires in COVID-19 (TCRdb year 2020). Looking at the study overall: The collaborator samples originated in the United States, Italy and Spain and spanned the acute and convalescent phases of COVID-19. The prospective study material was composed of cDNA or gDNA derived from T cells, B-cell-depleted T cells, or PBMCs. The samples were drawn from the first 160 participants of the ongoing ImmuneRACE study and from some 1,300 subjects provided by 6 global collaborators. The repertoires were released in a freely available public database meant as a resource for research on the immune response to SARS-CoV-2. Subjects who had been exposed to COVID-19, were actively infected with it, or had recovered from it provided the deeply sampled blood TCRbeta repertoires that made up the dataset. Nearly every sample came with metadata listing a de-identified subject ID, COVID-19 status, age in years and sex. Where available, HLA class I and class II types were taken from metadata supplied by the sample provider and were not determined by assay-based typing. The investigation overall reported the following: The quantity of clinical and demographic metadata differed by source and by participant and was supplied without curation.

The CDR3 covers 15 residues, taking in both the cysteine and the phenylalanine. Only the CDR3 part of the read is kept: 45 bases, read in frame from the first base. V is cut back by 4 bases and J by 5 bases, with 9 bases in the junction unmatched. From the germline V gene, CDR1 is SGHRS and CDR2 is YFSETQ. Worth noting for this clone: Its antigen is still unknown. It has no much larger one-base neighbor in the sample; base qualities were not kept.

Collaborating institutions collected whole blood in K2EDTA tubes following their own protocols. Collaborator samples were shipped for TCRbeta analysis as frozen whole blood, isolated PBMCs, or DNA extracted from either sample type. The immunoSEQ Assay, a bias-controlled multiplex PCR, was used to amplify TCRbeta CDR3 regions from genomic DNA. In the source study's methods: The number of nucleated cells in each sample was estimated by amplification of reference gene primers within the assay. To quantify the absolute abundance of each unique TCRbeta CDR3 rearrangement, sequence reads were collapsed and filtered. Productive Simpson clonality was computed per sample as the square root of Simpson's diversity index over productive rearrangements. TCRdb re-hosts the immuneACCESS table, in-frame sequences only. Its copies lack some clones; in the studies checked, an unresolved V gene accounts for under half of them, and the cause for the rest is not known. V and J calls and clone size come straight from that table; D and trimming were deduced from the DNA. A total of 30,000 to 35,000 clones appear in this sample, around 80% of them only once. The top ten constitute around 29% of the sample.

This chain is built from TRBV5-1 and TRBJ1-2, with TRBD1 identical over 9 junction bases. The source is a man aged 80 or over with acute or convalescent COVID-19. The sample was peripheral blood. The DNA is TGCGCCAGCAGCGAACGGACAGGGGCGTCGTATGGCTACACCTTC. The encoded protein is CASSERTGASYGYTF.